These 27 T cell receptor beta chains were all obtained from the same sample, sequenced in a study of OX40 agonist ivuxolimab in advanced cancers. TCRdb's copy holds only in-frame clones and misses some; the assay was immunoSEQ multiplex PCR. The data contain about 22,000 clones, 84% of them singletons. Sequences were derived from CD4+ or CD8+ T cells sorted from blood, sampled in a trial of the OX40 agonist ivuxolimab. The source is an adult with an advanced solid tumor such as melanoma, head and neck, liver or kidney cancer.

This clone was counted once. This chain uses TRBV13 with TRBJ1-5; D not certain. Germline V gives CDR1 PRHDT, CDR2 FYEKMQ (reference sequence). This CDR3 is 16 amino acids long. V gave up 6 bases and J gave up 0 bases, with 15 bases separating them. The CDR3 DNA is TGTGCCAGCAGTGAATTGGGAGCTACTAGCAATCAGCCCCAGCATTTT. Translated: CASSELGATSNQPQHF.

This chain uses TRBV28 with TRBJ2-1, with unresolved D. Per germline, CDR1 MDHEN and CDR2 SYDVKM. This CDR3 comprises 11 residues. The V and J ends lost 3 bases and 6 bases respectively, with 3 bases between them. DNA of the CDR3: TGTGCCAGCAGTTTTCCCAATGAGCAGTTCTTC. It translates to CASSFPNEQFF. Combining the CDR3 with reference TRBV28 and TRBJ2-1 gives the whole variable domain DVKVTQSSRYLVKRTGEKVFLECVQDMDHENMFWYRQDPGLGLRLIYFSYDVKMKEKGDIPEGYSVSREKKERFSLILESASTNQTSMYLCASSFPNEQFFGPGTRLTVL.

This chain joins TRBV6-5 and TRBJ1-1, with D possibly being TRBD1 (5 bases). The CDR3 totals 13 residues. CDR1 and CDR2 (germline): MNHEY, SVGAGI. V lost 6 bases and J 5 bases, leaving 13 bases between the germline ends. The CDR3 region is CASSRRGVTEAFF. The CDR3 coding sequence is TGTGCCAGCAGCCGACGGGGGGTTACTGAAGCTTTCTTT.

This clone was detected once. The genes are TRBV5-4 and TRBJ1-1; perhaps TRBD1 as D (5 bases). Germline assignment: CDR1 SGHNT and CDR2 YYREEE (reference sequence). Trimming took off 1 base at V and 1 base at J, with 11 bases between the two ends. CDR3 length: 15 amino acids. The CDR3, as DNA: TGTGCCAGCAGCTTGTTTGGGGGAAAGAACACTGAAGCTTTCTTT. It codes for CASSLFGGKNTEAFF.

This chain links TRBV7-9 with TRBJ1-5; D is possibly TRBD1 (5 bases). Trimming removed 5 bases from V and 10 bases from J, with 15 bases in between. Germline V gene lookup returns CDR1 SEHNR and CDR2 FQNEAQ (reference sequence). This CDR3 is built from 13 residues. CDR3 residues: CASSPGVGQPQHF. Written as DNA, the CDR3 is TGTGCCAGCAGCCCGGGCGTGGGGCAACCCCAGCATTTT.

CDR3 sequence: CASSDSPGRGYTF. The DNA for the CDR3 is TGTGCCAGCAGTGACTCTCCAGGGCGAGGCTACACCTTC. The chain combines TRBV2 with TRBJ1-2; maybe TRBD1 (5 bases). Germline CDR1 is SNHLY and CDR2 is FYNNEI. Deletions cut 3 bases from V and 8 bases from J, with 13 bases between. The length of the CDR3 is 13 residues.

The chain uses TRBV27 and TRBJ2-7, with D possibly being TRBD1 or TRBD2 (6 bases each). The CDR3 runs 13 residues. V lost 6 bases and J lost 7, with 16 bases in between. Germline CDR1 and CDR2: MNHEY and SMNVEV (reference sequence). This CDR3 reads CASSSSSGAEQYF. CDR3 coding DNA: TGTGCCAGCAGCTCCAGCTCGGGGGCTGAGCAGTACTTC.

In this sample, this clone turned up once. V usage is TRBV5-4 and J usage is TRBJ2-6; D unresolved. Germline CDR1 and CDR2: SGHNT and YYREEE (reference sequence). There are 15 residues in the CDR3. Trimming took 4 bases from V and 0 from J, leaving 8 bases between them. In DNA form, the CDR3 reads TGTGCCAGCAGCGCACGGAGCTCTGGGGCCAACGTCCTGACTTTC. It yields the protein CASSARSSGANVLTF.

The count of this clone is one. The chain uses TRBV28 and TRBJ2-7; D unclear. The CDR3 runs 14 residues. The V end was cut by 5 bases, the J end by 1 base, with 12 bases between. Germline V gene sequence: CDR1 MDHEN, CDR2 SYDVKM. In DNA form, the CDR3 reads TGTGCCAGCAGTGGGCCTTTGGGGTCCTACGAGCAGTACTTC. Residues: CASSGPLGSYEQYF. Filled out from reference TRBV28 and TRBJ2-7, the complete variable domain reads DVKVTQSSRYLVKRTGEKVFLECVQDMDHENMFWYRQDPGLGLRLIYFSYDVKMKEKGDIPEGYSVSREKKERFSLILESASTNQTSMYLCASSGPLGSYEQYFGPGTRLTVT.

The V call is TRBV29-1, the J call TRBJ2-1; D uncertain. CDR1 and CDR2 from the germline V gene are SQVTM and ANQGSEA. V lost 7 bases and J lost 5, with 9 bases in between. The CDR3 is 11 amino acids. CDR3 coding DNA: TGCAGCGCTGTCCAACACAATGAGCAGTTCTTC. This sequence encodes CSAVQHNEQFF.

The genes are TRBV28 and TRBJ2-3; the match to TRBD2 covers 10 bases. This CDR3 is built from 16 residues. The V and J ends lost 4 bases and 2 bases, in that order; junction bases with no gene match: 6. Germline CDR1 reads MDHEN; CDR2 reads SYDVKM. The CDR3 spells CASSSPLAGDTDTQYF. The DNA for the CDR3 is TGTGCCAGCAGTTCCCCGCTAGCGGGGGACACAGATACGCAGTATTTT.

The chain is built from TRBV9 and TRBJ1-5; 9 nucleotides align to TRBD1. Germline V CDR1 and CDR2: SGDLS, YYNGEE. Unmatched junction bases numbered 8, after V lost 4 bases and J lost 6 bases. The CDR3 sequence is 15 residues long. The CDR3 nucleotides are TGTGCCAGCAGCCCCGGGACAGGGCTGTCTCAGCCCCAGCATTTT. It encodes CASSPGTGLSQPQHF.

The chain recombines TRBV15 with TRBJ1-1, with 8 bases fitting TRBD1. The CDR3 runs 16 residues. V lost 0 bases to trimming and J lost 2 bases; unmatched junction nucleotides: 5. Germline V gene data show CDR1 as LNHNV and CDR2 as YYDKDF (reference sequence). The DNA of the CDR3 is TGTGCCACCAGCAGAGATCGGGCAGGGGGCAACACTGAAGCTTTCTTT. It translates to CATSRDRAGGNTEAFF.

The chain employs TRBV10-1 and TRBJ2-2; TRBD1 aligns across 8 bases. CDR3 size: 15 residues. Germline-derived CDR1 and CDR2 are WNHNN and SYGVQD (reference sequence). J was trimmed by 4 bases and V by 3 bases; bases with no gene match: 4. The CDR3 is CASSDPTGATGELFF. For the CDR3, the DNA is TGCGCCAGCAGTGATCCGACAGGGGCCACCGGGGAGCTGTTTTTT.

The chain links TRBV11-2 to TRBJ2-7; a possible D gene is TRBD1 (5 bases). Trimming removed 7 bases at V and 7 bases at J, with 14 bases between. CDR1 is SGHAT and CDR2 is FQNNGV in the germline V gene. The CDR3 has 12 residues. The CDR3 nucleotides are TGTGCCAGCACCATAACAGGCACTGAGCAGTACTTC. Translating it yields CASTITGTEQYF.

Here the CDR3 reads CARRMGSYEQYF. For the CDR3, the DNA is TGTGCCAGGAGAATGGGCTCCTACGAGCAGTACTTC. The chain combines TRBV2 with TRBJ2-5; D is ambiguous. TRBJ2-7 matches the DNA end more closely, so the J call is doubtful. The CDR3 is made up of 12 amino acids. Germline V gives CDR1 SNHLY, CDR2 FYNNEI.

This sequence joins TRBV27 and TRBJ2-3; the match to TRBD2 covers 13 bases. This CDR3 has 17 amino acids. Germline V gene sequence: CDR1 MNHEY, CDR2 SMNVEV (reference sequence). The V gene end was trimmed by 4 bases and the J gene end by 5 bases; junction bases not matched to a gene: 9. The CDR3 nucleotides are TGTGCCAGCAGTTATGGACTAGCGGGGGCGCTGGGAGATACGCAGTATTTT. The encoded protein is CASSYGLAGALGDTQYF.

The chain joins TRBV4-3 to TRBJ1-2; possible D gene TRBD1, 6 bases. The CDR3 consists of 14 residues. In germline, CDR1 is LGHNA, CDR2 YSLEER. V was cut by 4 bases and J by 8 bases, with 17 bases left in between. The CDR3 region is CASSPPGGAQGYTF. The CDR3 DNA reads as TGCGCCAGCAGCCCCCCGGGGGGGGCGCAAGGCTACACCTTC.

The chain uses TRBV27 and TRBJ2-2; D unresolved. Trimming shortened V by 6 bases and J by 2 bases, and 10 bases separated the two germline ends. The CDR3 runs to 14 residues. Germline CDR1 and CDR2: MNHEY and SMNVEV (reference sequence). CDR3 sequence: CASRLSTNTGELFF. As DNA, the CDR3 is TGTGCCAGCAGACTGTCCACCAACACCGGGGAGCTGTTTTTT.

This rearrangement joins TRBV7-8 to TRBJ2-6; TRBD2 matches 7 bases. J was trimmed by 2 bases and V by 8 bases; bases with no gene match: 3. The CDR3 consists of 14 residues. Looked up from germline, CDR1 is SGHVS and CDR2 is FQNEAQ. CDR3 nucleotides: TGTGCCAGCCGGGGGGTGGCTGGGGCCAACGTCCTGACTTTC. Protein: CASRGVAGANVLTF.

V is TRBV28 and J is TRBJ1-2; D uncertain. CDR3 length: 13 amino acids. The germline CDR1 and CDR2 sequences are MDHEN and SYDVKM. The V end was cut by 5 bases, the J end by 2 bases, with 9 bases between. The CDR3 loop is CASSPGTNYGYTF. Written as DNA, the CDR3 is TGTGCCAGCAGTCCTGGAACGAACTATGGCTACACCTTC.

The genes are TRBV6-5 and TRBJ2-5, with 8 bases that match TRBD2. Germline trimming cut 2 bases from V and 3 bases from J; bases unmatched to any gene: 5. The CDR3 is made up of 15 amino acids. Per germline, CDR1 MNHEY and CDR2 SVGAGI. The DNA for the CDR3 is TGTGCCAGCAGTTACGTGCTAGCGGGTGAAGAGACCCAGTACTTC. It encodes CASSYVLAGEETQYF.

This sequence joins TRBV11-2 and TRBJ2-1, with 13 bases aligning to TRBD2. The V gene's germline CDR1 is SGHAT and CDR2 FQNNGV. V lost 6 bases, J lost 0 bases, and 8 bases stayed unmatched. This CDR3 region has 18 residues. This CDR3 is CASSTGLAGPVSYNEQFF. The CDR3 DNA sequence: TGTGCCAGCAGTACGGGACTAGCGGGACCTGTCTCCTACAATGAGCAGTTCTTC.

CDR3 in DNA: TGTGCCAGCAGCTTGTCGGAGGCTGAAGCTTTCTTT. This translates into CASSLSEAEAFF. The chain carries TRBV5-5 and TRBJ1-1; D unclear. The CDR3 spans 12 residues. Germline CDR1 is SGHKS and CDR2 is YYEKEE (reference sequence). V lost 1 base and J lost 6, with 7 bases in between.

The chain joins TRBV27 to TRBJ1-2, with 8 bases fitting TRBD1. The length of the CDR3 is 15 residues. Germline-derived CDR1 and CDR2 are MNHEY and SMNVEV (reference sequence). Trimming took 2 bases from V and 8 from J; bases not matched to a gene: 10. The CDR3 nucleotides are TGTGCCAGCAGTTTACTCGGACAGGGATGGGGCGGCTACACCTTC. This encodes CASSLLGQGWGGYTF.

The V gene is TRBV6-1, the J gene TRBJ1-5; no clear D gene. There are 13 residues in the CDR3. Between the trimmed V and J ends, which lost 10 bases and 7 bases, there was a span of 17 bases. CDR1 and CDR2 from the germline V gene are MNHNS and SASEGT. The CDR3 protein is CAIANPGRQPQHF. The CDR3 DNA follows: TGTGCCATCGCTAACCCAGGCCGGCAGCCCCAGCATTTT.

The chain combines TRBV7-9 with TRBJ2-7; tentatively, D is TRBD2 (5 bases). This CDR3 region has 15 residues. Per the germline V gene, CDR1 is SEHNR and CDR2 is FQNEAQ (reference sequence). Trimming took off 4 bases at V and 2 bases at J, with 15 bases between the two ends. The CDR3 sequence: CASSSETDGTYEQYF. The CDR3 nucleotides read TGTGCCAGCAGCTCAGAGACGGACGGGACCTACGAGCAGTACTTC.